This TCR beta chain appears in the sequencing data of a study of technical replicates of blood from a handful of donors. The CDR3 is 13 amino acids. TCRdb's table, derived via immunoSEQ multiplex PCR, lists solely in-frame clones and lacks some. Among over 85,000 clones listed, approximately 96% were seen once. The sample was T cells isolated from PBMCs. V usage is TRBV21-1 and J usage is TRBJ1-1; the table's D gene call, TRBD1, was not cross checked with the DNA. TRBV21-1 is a pseudogene segment. This clonotype was obtained from a human donor in good health. CDR3 DNA: TGTGCCAGCAGCAAAACAGGGGGCACTGAAGCTTTCTTT. Its translation is CASSKTGGTEAFF.